Shown below are 30 T cell receptor beta chains from a single sample sequenced in a study of T cells after posttransplantation cyclophosphamide. The data were produced by immunoSEQ multiplex PCR, yet TCRdb's version contains in-frame clones alone and is incomplete. Of about 53,000 clones in the sample, around 83% are singletons; the top ten hold roughly 2.8%. The source material was PBMCs. These receptors originate from a man aged 30 to 39 with a blood cancer, CMV-positive, and with a related stem cell donor.

The rearrangement uses TRBV19 and TRBJ1-1; D gene unclear. Germline values: CDR1 LNHDA, CDR2 SQIVND (reference sequence). V shed 4 bases and J shed 2 bases, with 8 bases lying between them. The CDR3 consists of 13 residues. CDR3 coding DNA: TGTGCCAGTAGTAAGGGAGGTAACACTGAAGCTTTCTTT. Protein product: CASSKGGNTEAFF.

The chain joins TRBV19 to TRBJ1-2; TRBD1 aligns across 7 bases. Losses at the gene ends were 9 bases for V and 2 bases for J; bases not matched to a gene: 3. CDR1 and CDR2 (germline): LNHDA, SQIVND (reference sequence). The CDR3 is 12 residues long. This chain's CDR3 is CASTDRNYGYTF. As DNA, the CDR3 is TGTGCCAGCACGGACAGGAACTATGGCTACACCTTC.

The chain joins TRBV27 to TRBJ1-4; perhaps TRBD1 as D (6 bases). The CDR3 runs to 15 residues. Germline CDR1 MNHEY, CDR2 SMNVEV (reference sequence). Between the trimmed V and J ends, which lost 6 bases and 6 bases, there was a span of 17 bases. The DNA of the CDR3 is TGTGCCAGCAGCGGTAGCAGGGGCTTATATGAAAAACTGTTTTTT. It codes for CASSGSRGLYEKLFF.

The V gene is TRBV5-5, the J gene TRBJ2-5, with 7 bases fitting TRBD1. The germline gives CDR1 SGHKS, CDR2 YYEKEE (reference sequence). J gave up 4 bases and V 1 base, and 7 bases lay outside the gene matches. This CDR3 contains 15 residues. CDR3 residues: CASSLHRGVIETQYF. CDR3 bases: TGTGCCAGCAGCTTGCACAGGGGAGTAATAGAGACCCAGTACTTC.

The chain joins TRBV7-3 to TRBJ2-3; D uncertain. The germline gives CDR1 SGHTA, CDR2 FQGTGA. The CDR3 length is 12 residues. Trimming pared 3 bases from V and 6 bases from J, leaving 7 bases between. The CDR3: CASSFSGDTQYF. Here the CDR3 DNA reads TGTGCCAGCAGCTTTTCCGGGGATACGCAGTATTTT.

V usage is TRBV7-6 and J usage is TRBJ2-3, with 10 positions matching TRBD2. Germline CDR1 SGHVS, CDR2 FNYEAQ. The CDR3 runs to 18 residues. With 3 bases clipped from V and 5 bases from J, the junction kept 14 bases outside the gene matches. In DNA form, the CDR3 reads TGTGCCAGCAGCTTTCCCAAGCGGGAGGGCCGAGTGGTAGATACGCAGTATTTT. It specifies CASSFPKREGRVVDTQYF.

The chain joins TRBV27 to TRBJ2-7, with 11 positions matching TRBD2. The CDR3 has 14 amino acids. Unmatched junction bases numbered 9, after V lost 8 bases and J lost 6 bases. Germline loops: CDR1 MNHEY, CDR2 SMNVEV (reference sequence). The CDR3 spells CASGTLAGVGEQYF. The CDR3 DNA is TGTGCCAGCGGAACACTAGCGGGAGTGGGCGAGCAGTACTTC.

The chain recombines TRBV9 with TRBJ1-1; TRBD1 matches at 8 bases. Trimming cost V 6 bases and J 1 base; bases outside gene matches: 2. Germline CDR1 reads SGDLS; CDR2 reads YYNGEE. CDR3 length: 13 amino acids. CDR3 bases: TGTGCCAGCAAAGGACAGGGGAACACTGAAGCTTTCTTT. This sequence encodes CASKGQGNTEAFF.

This chain uses TRBV4-1 with TRBJ2-1; D gene unclear. Looked up from germline, CDR1 is MGHRA and CDR2 is YSYEKL. The germline V and J ends were trimmed by 0 bases and 1 base, with 7 bases remaining between them. This CDR3 comprises 15 residues. CDR3 amino acids: CASSQESGSYNEQFF. In nucleotides, the CDR3 is TGCGCCAGCAGCCAAGAATCCGGGTCCTACAATGAGCAGTTCTTC.

This clone was detected only a few times. The chain has TRBV5-6 and TRBJ2-3; possibly TRBD2 for D (5 bases). The V and J ends lost 4 bases and 6 bases respectively, with 21 bases between them. Germline V lookup: CDR1 SGHDT, CDR2 YYEEEE. This CDR3 has 16 residues. The CDR3 sequence: CASSGRVEAAADTQYF. The DNA for the CDR3 is TGTGCCAGCAGCGGGCGGGTTGAGGCCGCCGCCGATACGCAGTATTTT.

The rearrangement links TRBV4-2 to TRBJ2-3; the match to TRBD2 covers 7 bases. Germline V gene sequence: CDR1 LGHNA, CDR2 YNFKEQ. The CDR3 is 16 residues long. Trimming at V came to 1 base and at J to 2 bases, leaving 6 bases not matched to a gene. For the CDR3, the DNA is TGTGCCAGCAGCCAAGCTCGGGACTATATCACAGATACGCAGTATTTT. Translation: CASSQARDYITDTQYF.

The rearrangement links TRBV28 to TRBJ2-7; D is perhaps TRBD2 (6 bases). The CDR3 has 14 amino acids. CDR1 MDHEN and CDR2 SYDVKM come from the germline V gene. The V and J ends lost 2 bases and 2 bases respectively, with 10 bases between them. The CDR3 DNA follows: TGTGCCAGCAGTTTACCACTAGCCCCCTACGAGCAGTACTTC. Encoded protein: CASSLPLAPYEQYF. The complete variable domain, with remaining parts taken from reference TRBV28 and TRBJ2-7, reads DVKVTQSSRYLVKRTGEKVFLECVQDMDHENMFWYRQDPGLGLRLIYFSYDVKMKEKGDIPEGYSVSREKKERFSLILESASTNQTSMYLCASSLPLAPYEQYFGPGTRLTVT.

The sample holds one count of this clone. The rearrangement links TRBV28 to TRBJ1-2; no clear D. Trimming cost V 3 bases and J 0 bases, with 8 bases left between them. The CDR3 contains 14 residues. The germline CDR1 and CDR2 sequences are MDHEN and SYDVKM. The CDR3 nucleotides are TGTGCCAGCAGTTTTGTGGGAGCTAACTATGGCTACACCTTC. Its translation is CASSFVGANYGYTF.

The rearrangement links TRBV30 to TRBJ1-2; D gene unclear. The CDR3 has 14 amino acids. Trimming took off 3 bases at V and 5 bases at J, with 16 bases between the two ends. Germline V lookup: CDR1 GTSNPN, CDR2 SVGIG (reference sequence). As DNA, the CDR3 is TGTGCCTGGAGCCTCACTTACCAAGTGTATGGCTACACCTTC. This translates into CAWSLTYQVYGYTF.

The rearrangement links TRBV19 to TRBJ2-1; 12 bases are a match to TRBD2. Germline values: CDR1 LNHDA, CDR2 SQIVND (reference sequence). After removal of 6 bases from V and 5 bases from J, the junction contained 2 bases not matched to a gene. The CDR3 is made up of 14 amino acids. CDR3 sequence reads: CASRRLAGDNEQFF. The DNA for the CDR3 is TGTGCCAGTAGGAGACTAGCGGGAGACAATGAGCAGTTCTTC.

The genes are TRBV5-4 and TRBJ2-5; D possibly corresponds to TRBD2 (8 bases). Between the trimmed V and J ends, which lost 7 bases and 2 bases, there was a span of 21 bases. CDR1 and CDR2 from the germline V gene are SGHNT and YYREEE (reference sequence). This CDR3 spans 16 amino acids. The CDR3 nucleotides read TGTGCCAGCGGGGGGGACAGCGGGAGTCTGCAAGAGACCCAGTACTTC. Its protein product is CASGGDSGSLQETQYF.

Only a few counts were recorded for this clone. V and J are TRBV27 and TRBJ1-4, with 7 positions matching TRBD1. Germline V lookup: CDR1 MNHEY, CDR2 SMNVEV (reference sequence). There are 13 residues in the CDR3. The trim removed 6 bases at V and 10 bases at J, leaving 8 bases unmatched. CDR3 bases: TGTGCCAGCAGGGGACAGAGTCTAGGAAAACTGTTTTTT. Encoded protein: CASRGQSLGKLFF. The variable domain in full, with the rest retrieved from reference TRBV27 and TRBJ1-4, is EAQVTQNPRYLITVTGKKLTVTCSQNMNHEYMSWYRQDPGLGLRQIYYSMNVEVTDKGDVPEGYKVSRKEKRNFPLILESPSPNQTSLYFCASRGQSLGKLFFGSGTQLSVL.

The gene calls are TRBV6-1 and TRBJ1-2; 10 bases map to TRBD1. Germline lookup yields CDR1 MNHNS and CDR2 SASEGT. CDR3 size: 16 residues. The V gene end was trimmed by 4 bases and the J gene end by 4 bases; junction bases not matched to a gene: 9. CDR3: CASSALRTGGTYGYTF. CDR3 in DNA: TGTGCCAGCAGTGCCCTAAGGACAGGGGGGACCTATGGCTACACCTTC.

The V call is TRBV11-3, the J call TRBJ1-1, with D maybe TRBD1 (5 bases). From germline, CDR1 is SGHNT and CDR2 YENEEA. This CDR3 comprises 17 residues. Trimming stripped 1 base from V and 1 base from J, with 16 bases between. The CDR3 DNA reads TGTGCCAGCAGCTTAGTAAGTTTTCGCGGGGGGAACACTGAAGCTTTCTTT. Encoded protein: CASSLVSFRGGNTEAFF.

This rearrangement joins TRBV7-8 to TRBJ1-2; D gene unclear. Trimming left V 0 bases short and J 1 base short, with 21 bases between. Germline CDR1 reads SGHVS; CDR2 reads FQNEAQ. The CDR3 spans 19 residues. CDR3 sequence: CASSLAIPWSYSGNYGYTF. For the CDR3, the DNA is TGTGCCAGCAGCTTAGCAATACCGTGGAGTTACTCCGGTAACTATGGCTACACCTTC.

The gene calls are TRBV7-2 and TRBJ2-3; D not certain. Trimming shortened V by 5 bases and J by 0 bases, and 12 bases separated the two germline ends. There are 15 residues in the CDR3. The V gene's germline CDR1 is SGHTA and CDR2 FQGNSA. The CDR3 reads CASSKQLSSTDTQYF. In DNA, the CDR3 is TGTGCCAGCAGCAAACAGCTATCTAGCACAGATACGCAGTATTTT.

The chain carries TRBV5-4 and TRBJ2-1, with 9 bases aligning to TRBD1. The V segment lost 7 bases and the J segment 7 bases; nucleotides outside the gene matches: 3. The V gene's germline CDR1 is SGHNT and CDR2 YYREEE (reference sequence). There are 12 residues in the CDR3. CDR3 coding DNA: TGTGCCAGCCCAGACAGGGGGAATGAGCAGTTCTTC. Encoded protein: CASPDRGNEQFF.

The V gene is TRBV7-2, the J gene TRBJ1-1; no definite D call. Germline CDR1 reads SGHTA; CDR2 reads FQGNSA. The CDR3 sequence is 13 residues long. Trimming took 5 bases from V and 1 from J, leaving 8 bases between them. CDR3 loop: CASSPGRNTEAFF. The DNA of the CDR3 is TGTGCCAGCAGCCCTGGGCGGAACACTGAAGCTTTCTTT.

The genes are TRBV7-6 and TRBJ1-6, with 7 bases identical to TRBD1. V was clipped by 6 bases and J by 5 bases; unmatched bases: 4. Per germline, CDR1 SGHVS and CDR2 FNYEAQ. The CDR3 contains 14 residues. CDR3 sequence reads: CASRQDRDNSPLHF. The CDR3 DNA follows: TGTGCCAGCAGGCAAGACAGGGATAATTCACCCCTCCACTTT.

V is TRBV30 and J is TRBJ2-1, with 10 bases matching TRBD1. Germline V gene data show CDR1 as GTSNPN and CDR2 as SVGIG (reference sequence). The CDR3 length is 14 residues. With 3 bases clipped from V and 4 bases from J, the junction kept 3 bases outside the gene matches. The CDR3 loop is CAWRDRGRYNEQFF. CDR3 nucleotides: TGTGCCTGGAGGGACAGGGGGAGGTACAATGAGCAGTTCTTC.

The V gene is TRBV5-1, the J gene TRBJ2-3, with TRBD2 matching over 16 bases. Germline CDR1 reads SGHRS; CDR2 reads YFSETQ. V trimming: 3 bases; J trimming: 4 bases; junction bases outside the gene matches: 5. The CDR3 runs to 17 residues. The CDR3 sequence is CASSWGTSGRAADTQYF. The CDR3 DNA reads TGCGCCAGCAGCTGGGGGACTAGCGGGAGGGCCGCAGATACGCAGTATTTT. The variable domain in full, completed from reference TRBV5-1 and TRBJ2-3, reads KAGVTQTPRYLIKTRGQQVTLSCSPISGHRSVSWYQQTPGQGLQFLFEYFSETQRNKGNFPGRFSGRQFSNSRSEMNVSTLELGDSALYLCASSWGTSGRAADTQYFGPGTRLTVL.

The rearrangement links TRBV15 to TRBJ2-7; 10 nucleotides agree with TRBD2. Germline values: CDR1 LNHNV, CDR2 YYDKDF (reference sequence). V dropped 3 bases and J dropped 4; count of bases not matched to a gene: 12. The CDR3 has 17 amino acids. This chain's CDR3 is CATSRVPSGAGGYEQYF. Written as DNA, the CDR3 is TGTGCCACCAGCAGGGTCCCCTCGGGAGCGGGAGGGTACGAGCAGTACTTC.

This sequence joins TRBV5-1 and TRBJ2-7; tentatively, D is TRBD2 (6 bases). CDR1 SGHRS and CDR2 YFSETQ come from the germline V gene. Deletions cut 4 bases from V and 3 bases from J, with 17 bases between. This CDR3 comprises 15 residues. DNA of the CDR3: TGCGCCAGCAGCCTTAACCGGGAGTTCGGCTACGAGCAGTACTTC. Amino acid sequence: CASSLNREFGYEQYF.

The rearrangement links TRBV5-3 to TRBJ1-6; maybe TRBD1 (6 bases). TRBV5-3 is labeled an ORF, and its function is uncertain. Trimming removed 10 bases at V and 3 bases at J, with 17 bases between. This CDR3 is built from 15 residues. CDR3 in amino acids: CAGLQGSVYNSPLHF. The CDR3 DNA follows: TGTGCCGGGTTACAGGGTAGTGTCTATAATTCACCCCTCCACTTT.

This clone appeared once. V and J are TRBV29-1 and TRBJ2-5, with 11 bases identical to TRBD2. Germline V gene lookup returns CDR1 SQVTM and CDR2 ANQGSEA. This CDR3 is built from 17 residues. V gave up 1 base and J gave up 1 base; unmatched junction bases: 8. The CDR3 sequence: CSVEGGGLAGGQETQYF. In nucleotides, the CDR3 is TGCAGCGTTGAAGGGGGAGGACTAGCGGGCGGCCAAGAGACCCAGTACTTC.